The clone carrying this TCR beta chain was seen ten or more times. Its target is unknown. TCRdb passed the 5' RACE reads through MiXCR, listing each CDR3 protein once. Of some 320,000 distinct CDR3 sequences in the sample, over 3.5% are singletons; the top ten hold 20% to 25%. This sample is part of a study of T cells after yellow fever vaccination. The overall study: The SMART-Seq v4 Ultra Low Input method served to prepare the low-cell-number fractions.

Per the germline V gene, CDR1 is SGHTA and CDR2 is FQGNSA. V lost 1 base, J lost 4 bases, and 11 bases lay in between. The CDR3 loop spans 15 amino acids. Whole-study results and caveats: Booster samples showed a return of most primary-vaccination clones (under 97% CD4, over 70% CD8). A small proportion of clonotypes was detected in both the CD4 and CD8 compartments.

The TCR sequence derives from a man younger than 30 who received the YFV17D yellow fever vaccine. V and J are TRBV7-2 and TRBJ1-5, with D possibly matching TRBD1 (5 bases). Sequenced material: PBMCs, taken 5 days after the yellow fever booster vaccination. The CDR3 DNA follows: TGTGCCAGCAGCTTAGGGACCAGGGAAAATCAGCCCCAGCATTTT. Protein sequence: CASSLGTRENQPQHF. The entire variable domain, with the rest obtained from reference TRBV7-2 and TRBJ1-5, is as follows: GAGVSQSPSNKVTEKGKDVELRCDPISGHTALYWYRQSLGQGLEFLIYFQGNSAPDKSGLPSDRFSAERTGGSVSTLTIQRTQQEDSAVYLCASSLGTRENQPQHFGDGTRLSIL.